A single sample gave rise to the 2 T cell receptor beta chains below, sequenced in a study of CD8+ T cells in alopecia areata. As the sequencing template, cDNA was produced by extracting RNA and reverse transcribing it. Data came from immunoSEQ multiplex PCR; TCRdb stores just in-frame clones and leaves some out. The table shows fewer than 200,000 clones, with roughly 66% occurring only once. Material: CD8+ T cells sorted from blood, obtained at week 0. The receptors come from a human donor with alopecia areata.

The V and J genes are TRBV5-1 and TRBJ2-7, with D hard to call. V was shortened by 0 bases and J by 6 bases, with 7 bases between the two germline ends. The CDR3 runs 12 residues. CDR1 is SGHRS, CDR2 YFSETQ, per germline. CDR3 amino acids: CASSLEQFEQYF. The CDR3 DNA sequence: TGCGCCAGCAGCTTGGAACAGTTCGAGCAGTACTTC.

The chain carries TRBV14 and TRBJ1-2; a weak D match, TRBD1 (5 bases). Per germline, CDR1 SGHDN and CDR2 FVKESK. Trimming took off 1 base at V and 6 bases at J, with 12 bases between the two ends. This CDR3 contains 14 residues. The CDR3 bases are TGTGCCAGCAGCCAAGGACAGCCTTTGGATGGCTACACCTTC. It specifies CASSQGQPLDGYTF.